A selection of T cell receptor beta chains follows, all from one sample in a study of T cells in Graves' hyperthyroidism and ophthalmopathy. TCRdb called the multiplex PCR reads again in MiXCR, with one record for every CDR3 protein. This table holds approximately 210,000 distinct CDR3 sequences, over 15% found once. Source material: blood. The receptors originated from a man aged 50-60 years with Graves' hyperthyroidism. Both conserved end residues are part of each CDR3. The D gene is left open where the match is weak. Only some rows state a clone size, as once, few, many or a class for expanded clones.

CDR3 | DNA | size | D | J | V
CASSLSDFGDEQFF | . | many | . | TRBJ2-1 | TRBV7-8
CASSPKGLAGTYEQYF | TGTGCCAGCAGCCCAAAGGGACTAGCGGGAACCTACGAGCAGTACTTC | few | TRBD2 | TRBJ2-7 | TRBV28
CASSGLAGDNEQFF | TGTGCCAGCAGCGGACTAGCGGGAGACAATGAGCAGTTCTTC | many | TRBD2 | TRBJ2-1 | TRBV5-8
CASRRWGMNTEAFF | TGTGCCAGCAGAAGGTGGGGAATGAACACTGAAGCTTTCTTT | many | . | TRBJ1-1 | TRBV13
CASSAQQNSPLHF | TGTGCCAGCAGTGCACAACAGAATTCACCCCTCCACTTT | . | . | TRBJ1-6 | TRBV12-3/TRBV12-4
CASTQGRTGFSYEQYF | TGTGCCAGCACGCAGGGGAGAACAGGCTTCTCCTACGAGCAGTACTTC | . | . | TRBJ2-7 | TRBV6-1
CASGLQFGETQYF | TGTGCTAGTGGTTTGCAGTTTGGAGAGACCCAGTACTTC | . | . | TRBJ2-5 | TRBV12-5
CASKRGAGDTEAFF | TGTGCCAGCAAGAGGGGAGCAGGCGACACTGAAGCTTTCTTT | few | . | TRBJ1-1 | TRBV9
CSATFQGRGAYEQFF | TGCAGTGCTACATTCCAGGGCAGGGGGGCTTATGAGCAGTTCTTC | few | . | TRBJ2-1 | TRBV20-1
CASSPDLQGAYNSPLHF | TGTGCCAGCAGCCCGGATTTACAGGGCGCCTATAATTCACCCCTCCACTTT | . | . | TRBJ1-6 | TRBV5-4
CASSEMIVDGRRDEQFF | TGCGCCAGCAGTGAAATGATAGTAGACGGGAGGCGGGATGAGCAGTTCTTC | . | TRBD2 | TRBJ2-1 | TRBV10-2
CASSLGFEQFF | TGCGCCAGCAGCTTGGGGTTTGAGCAGTTCTTC | many | . | TRBJ2-1 | TRBV5-1
CASSIGPSTDTQYF | TGTGCCAGCAGCATTGGACCGAGCACAGATACGCAGTATTTT | . | . | TRBJ2-3 | TRBV7-2
CASSRRAGDEQYF | TGTGCCAGCAGTCGTCGGGCGGGAGACGAGCAGTACTTC | many | TRBD2 | TRBJ2-7 | TRBV28
CSAYRDTDTGELFF | TGCAGCGCTTACCGGGACACAGACACCGGGGAGCTGTTTTTT | . | . | TRBJ2-2 | TRBV29-1
CASSQERSGANVLTF | TGTGCCAGCAGCCAAGAAAGGTCTGGGGCCAACGTCCTGACTTTC | few | . | TRBJ2-6 | TRBV14
CASSLRLAGGTSSYNEQFF | TGTGCCAGCAGCCTACGACTAGCGGGAGGGACTAGCTCCTACAATGAGCAGTTCTTC | . | TRBD2 | TRBJ2-1 | TRBV7-9
CASSPGQTNYEQYF | TGTGCCAGCAGCCCGGGACAGACAAACTACGAGCAGTACTTC | few | TRBD1 | TRBJ2-7 | TRBV6-1
CASRAASSYNEQFF | TGTGCCTCTCGGGCGGCCAGCTCCTACAATGAGCAGTTCTTC | many | . | TRBJ2-1 | TRBV12-3/TRBV12-4
CASSPARGNTEAFF | TGCGCCAGCAGCCCAGCACGGGGGAACACTGAAGCTTTCTTT | few | . | TRBJ1-1 | TRBV5-1
CASSLGTAISYNSPLHF | TGTGCCAGCAGCTTAGGGACAGCCATTTCCTATAATTCACCCCTCCACTTT | many | . | TRBJ1-6 | TRBV7-2
CASSLGPSSYNEQFF | TGTGCCAGCAGCTTGGGCCCAAGCTCCTACAATGAGCAGTTCTTC | few | . | TRBJ2-1 | TRBV5-6
CASSQDRARDYEQYF | TGTGCCAGCAGCCAAGATCGAGCAAGAGACTACGAGCAGTACTTC | few | . | TRBJ2-7 | TRBV14
CASSFRLGSYNEQFF | TGCGCCAGCAGCTTTAGGCTAGGCTCCTACAATGAGCAGTTCTTC | . | . | TRBJ2-1 | TRBV5-1
CASSVTGGLNSPLHF | TGTGCCAGCAGCGTAACAGGGGGATTAAATTCACCCCTCCACTTT | . | TRBD1 | TRBJ1-6 | TRBV9
CASSPPSKADTQYF | TGTGCCAGCTCACCACCTTCCAAGGCAGATACGCAGTATTTT | many | . | TRBJ2-3 | TRBV18
CASSQVYRGRSETQYF | TGTGCCAGCAGCCAAGTTTACAGGGGGCGAAGTGAGACCCAGTACTTC | . | TRBD1 | TRBJ2-5 | TRBV14
CASSVATGLNNEQFF | TGTGCCAGCAGCGTAGCTACAGGGCTAAACAATGAGCAGTTCTTC | . | . | TRBJ2-1 | TRBV9